This record concerns one TCR beta chain sequence. The data derive from a study of technical replicates of blood from several donors. Data came from immunoSEQ multiplex PCR; TCRdb stores just in-frame clones and leaves some out. Among around 62,000 clones, about 97% were seen once, and the ten largest hold about 0.24%. This TCR was sampled from a human donor in good health. Material for sequencing was T cells isolated from PBMCs.

The CDR3 region is CASSISRGSEAFF. The CDR3 DNA is TGTGCCAGCAGTATCAGTAGGGGATCTGAAGCTTTCTTT. The chain has TRBV2 and TRBJ1-1, with D perhaps matching TRBD1 (5 bases). V was clipped by 5 bases and J by 6 bases, with 13 bases between them. CDR3 size: 13 residues. The germline gives CDR1 SNHLY, CDR2 FYNNEI. The whole variable domain, filled in from reference TRBV2 and TRBJ1-1, reads EPEVTQTPSHQVTQMGQEVILRCVPISNHLYFYWYRQILGQKVEFLVSFYNNEISEKSEIFDDQFSVERPDGSNFTLKIRSTKLEDSAMYFCASSISRGSEAFFGQGTRLTVV.